The 11 T cell receptor beta chains reported below all come from one sample, sequenced in a study of cytotoxic CD8 clonotypes in ibrutinib-treated CLL. The repertoire was sequenced with immunoSEQ multiplex PCR; TCRdb's copy has only in-frame clones and lacks some. This sample has 100,000 to 150,000 clones, with approximately 85% found just once. The input for sequencing was PBMCs, taken after 24 months of ibrutinib treatment. Receptor source: a human donor with chronic lymphocytic leukemia.

The CDR3 DNA sequence: TGTGCCAGCAGCCTTCTGGACTACGAGCAGTACTTC. It encodes CASSLLDYEQYF. V is TRBV28 and J is TRBJ2-7; D is unclear. V was clipped by 6 bases and J by 3 bases, with 9 bases between them. The CDR3 is 12 residues long. Germline V gives CDR1 MDHEN, CDR2 SYDVKM.

The V call is TRBV6-5, the J call TRBJ1-2, with D maybe TRBD1 (6 bases). CDR3 length: 15 amino acids. The V end was cut by 4 bases, the J end by 6 bases, with 18 bases between. CDR1 and CDR2 (germline): MNHEY, SVGAGI. CDR3 region: CASSFNRASYDGYTF. The CDR3 DNA follows: TGTGCCAGCAGTTTTAACAGGGCCTCTTACGATGGCTACACCTTC.

The V call is TRBV28, the J call TRBJ2-5; D is perhaps TRBD1 (5 bases). The CDR3 extends over 12 amino acids. V lost 5 bases and J 5 bases, leaving 9 bases between the germline ends. The germline V gene encodes CDR1 MDHEN and CDR2 SYDVKM. This chain's CDR3 is CASSGAVETQYF. For the CDR3, the DNA is TGTGCCAGCAGTGGGGCCGTGGAGACCCAGTACTTC.

The chain joins TRBV7-3 to TRBJ2-3; the D is unclear. Trimming pared 5 bases from V and 0 bases from J, leaving 9 bases between. Germline CDR1 reads SGHTA; CDR2 reads FQGTGA. This CDR3 region has 14 residues. The DNA of the CDR3 is TGTGCCAGCAGCCAGCCCGGGAGCACAGATACGCAGTATTTT. Translated: CASSQPGSTDTQYF.

This chain uses TRBV11-2 with TRBJ2-3; 8 bases are a match to TRBD2. In germline, CDR1 is SGHAT, CDR2 FQNNGV. J lost 0 bases, V lost 3 bases, and 5 bases had no gene match. The CDR3 sequence is 16 residues long. CDR3 DNA: TGTGCCAGCAGCTTTCAACTAGCGGTGAGCACAGATACGCAGTATTTT. This gives the protein CASSFQLAVSTDTQYF.

V gene TRBV28 combines with J gene TRBJ1-2; 7 positions agree with TRBD1. From germline, CDR1 is MDHEN and CDR2 SYDVKM. The CDR3 is 14 residues long. After removal of 10 bases from V and 0 bases from J, the junction contained 8 bases not matched to a gene. CDR3 nucleotide sequence: TGTGCCATCCGGGACAGCGTATCTAACTATGGCTACACCTTC. This encodes CAIRDSVSNYGYTF.

The chain uses TRBV12-5 and TRBJ2-1; weak D call: TRBD2 (5 bases). This CDR3 comprises 17 residues. V was cut by 0 bases and J by 4 bases, with 16 bases left in between. CDR1 is LGHNT and CDR2 is FRNRAP in the germline V gene. CDR3: CASGLVSRTERYNEQFF. CDR3 DNA: TGTGCTAGTGGTTTGGTATCCCGGACTGAGAGGTACAATGAGCAGTTCTTC.

The V call is TRBV6-6, the J call TRBJ2-7; TRBD1 is a possible D gene (6 bases). Per the germline V gene, CDR1 is MNHNY and CDR2 is SVGAGI (reference sequence). V lost 11 bases and J lost 7, with 18 bases in between. This CDR3 has 12 amino acids. The chain's CDR3 is CACLKEGGEQYF. Here the CDR3 DNA reads TGTGCCTGCCTCAAGGAAGGGGGTGAGCAGTACTTC.

The chain couples TRBV7-9 to TRBJ2-3; 7 bases match TRBD1. The junction had 1 base not matched to a gene; V was cut back by 4 bases and J by 0 bases. The germline V gene has CDR1 SEHNR and CDR2 FQNEAQ (reference sequence). The CDR3 is made up of 14 amino acids. The CDR3 sequence: CASSSTGSTDTQYF. As DNA, the CDR3 is TGTGCCAGCAGCTCGACAGGGAGCACAGATACGCAGTATTTT.

There are a few counts of this clone. The chain combines TRBV19 with TRBJ2-5, with TRBD2 identical over 9 bases. The CDR3 totals 15 residues. In germline, CDR1 is LNHDA, CDR2 SQIVND (reference sequence). The V gene end was trimmed by 3 bases and the J gene end by 2 bases; junction bases not matched to a gene: 4. The CDR3 sequence is CASSMVTSGQETQYF. CDR3 DNA sequence: TGTGCCAGTAGTATGGTGACTAGCGGACAAGAGACCCAGTACTTC.

The rearrangement uses TRBV6-1 and TRBJ1-3, with D tentatively TRBD1 (6 bases). This CDR3 is 15 amino acids long. Germline assignment: CDR1 MNHNS and CDR2 SASEGT. Trimming stripped 8 bases from V and 0 bases from J, with 14 bases between. The CDR3 loop reads CASRTGRGSGNTIYF. The CDR3 region has the DNA TGTGCCAGCCGAACAGGGAGAGGCTCTGGAAACACCATATATTTT.